The 20 T cell receptor beta chains reported below all come from one sample, sequenced in a study of CD8+CD57+ T cells in acquired aplastic anemia. CDR3 and TCR beta VDJ profiling relied on genomic DNA as the template. Via MiXCR, TCRdb re-called the reads, giving one row per CDR3 protein. The sample holds 150,000 or so distinct CDR3 sequences, about 52% seen once. Whoever was chosen for sequencing had shown CD8+CD57+ cell expansion by flow cytometry. What was sequenced was sorted CD4+, CD8+, or CD8+CD57+ T cells (not recorded which) from PBMCs. These receptors were taken from a human donor with aplastic anemia.

The CDR3 spells CSGIWTSLQYF. CDR3 bases: TGCAGCGGGATCTGGACTTCCCTGCAGTACTTC. The chain recombines TRBV29-1 with TRBJ2-7; possibly TRBD2 for D (5 bases). The CDR3 spans 11 residues. Trimming shortened V by 7 bases and J by 9 bases, and 16 bases separated the two germline ends. Germline V gives CDR1 SQVTM, CDR2 ANQGSEA.

The J gene is TRBJ2-5, the V gene TRBV29-1, with D uncertain. From germline, CDR1 is SQVTM and CDR2 ANQGSEA. Trimming pared 0 bases from V and 5 bases from J, leaving 7 bases between. The CDR3 runs to 12 residues. CDR3 amino acids: CSVEDGQETQYF. CDR3 coding DNA: TGCAGCGTTGAAGATGGGCAGGAGACCCAGTACTTC.

In its sample, this clonotype was seen many times. The rearrangement uses TRBV10-3 and TRBJ2-4; D is perhaps TRBD2 (5 bases). Germline-derived CDR1 and CDR2 are ENHRY and SYGVKD. V gave up 7 bases and J gave up 0 bases, with 19 bases separating them. CDR3 size: 17 residues. The CDR3 coding sequence is TGTGCCATCAACCTTGACTCGGAGGACCTAGCCAAAAACATTCAGTACTTC. Translation gives CAINLDSEDLAKNIQYF.

This clonotype has just a few counts. One end of the junction varies from germline; a read error may be responsible. CDR3 sequence reads: CASSESAGLAGYEQYF. The CDR3 DNA reads TGCGCCAGCAGTGAGTCGGCGGGACTAGCTGGGTACGAGCAGTACTTC. The chain has TRBV6-7 and TRBJ2-7; 9 nucleotides agree with TRBD2. TRBV6-7 is noted as an ORF with a role that remains uncertain. The CDR3 has 16 amino acids.

V and J are TRBV20-1 and TRBJ2-1, with 10 positions matching TRBD2. Per germline, CDR1 DFQATT and CDR2 SNEGSKA (reference sequence). V dropped 6 bases and J dropped 3; count of bases not matched to a gene: 11. The CDR3 has 16 amino acids. The CDR3 reads CSALPTGTSVYNEQFF. The CDR3 DNA is TGCAGTGCCCTTCCAACCGGGACTAGCGTCTACAATGAGCAGTTCTTC.

The rearrangement links TRBV29-1 to TRBJ2-2; no reliable D call. This CDR3 is built from 14 residues. V was cut by 4 bases and J by 2 bases, with 11 bases left in between. The germline CDR1 and CDR2 sequences are SQVTM and ANQGSEA. The CDR3 reads CSVGGSGNTGELFF. The CDR3, as DNA: TGCAGCGTTGGGGGATCAGGAAACACCGGGGAGCTGTTTTTT.

The chain combines TRBV10-3 with TRBJ2-7; 10 bases are a match to TRBD2. The ends lost 4 bases at V and 4 bases at J; junction bases unmatched: 7. The CDR3 has 15 residues. The germline V gene has CDR1 ENHRY and CDR2 SYGVKD. CDR3 sequence: CAISAAGTSVYEQYF. As DNA, the CDR3 is TGTGCCATCAGTGCGGCCGGGACTAGCGTTTACGAGCAGTACTTC.

The gene calls are TRBV6-1 and TRBJ2-1; D not certain. Deletions cut 4 bases from V and 0 bases from J, with 10 bases between. This CDR3 has 15 residues. CDR1 is MNHNS, CDR2 SASEGT, per germline. The CDR3 DNA is TGTGCCAGCAGTGCAAGAGCTGGCTCCTACAATGAGCAGTTCTTC. It yields the protein CASSARAGSYNEQFF.

Concerning this clonotype: One end of the junction fails to match germline, which may point to a read error. The chain links TRBV7-7 to TRBJ2-2; 8 nucleotides line up with TRBD2. In germline, CDR1 is SSHAT, CDR2 FNYEAQ (reference sequence). CDR3 length: 13 residues. The CDR3: CASSLAGTGELFF. CDR3 DNA: TGTGCTAGCAGCTTAGCGGGGACCGGGGAGCTGTTTTTT.

In this sample, this clonotype turned up a few times. The chain has TRBV24-1 and TRBJ2-5; D is possibly TRBD1 or TRBD2 (7 bases each). Looked up from germline, CDR1 is KGHDR and CDR2 is SFDVKD. The CDR3 extends over 16 amino acids. Trimming stripped 9 bases from V and 5 bases from J, with 24 bases between. The CDR3 sequence is CATSEGAGRERETQYF. In DNA, the CDR3 is TGTGCCACCTCGGAGGGGGCAGGGAGGGAGAGGGAGACCCAGTACTTC.

The rearrangement joins TRBV20-1 to TRBJ1-2; 7 bases are shared with TRBD1. V shed 3 bases and J 4 bases; nucleotides not matched to a gene: 26. Germline lookup yields CDR1 DFQATT and CDR2 SNEGSKA (reference sequence). The CDR3 extends over 20 amino acids. The CDR3 nucleotides read TGCAGTGCTAGTGCGATAGCAGGGGGTGAGGGGGTCAAGAAGTTCTATGGCTACACCTTC. Translated, it gives CSASAIAGGEGVKKFYGYTF.

The table lists this clonotype with a count of one. The chain combines TRBV10-3 with TRBJ2-1; 8 bases line up with TRBD2. There are 14 residues in the CDR3. Unmatched junction bases numbered 3, after V lost 2 bases and J lost 6 bases. Looked up from germline, CDR1 is ENHRY and CDR2 is SYGVKD. CDR3 bases: TGTGCCATCAGTGAGCCGGGACTAGGCAATGAGCAGTTCTTC. It codes for CAISEPGLGNEQFF.

The CDR3 loop reads CARDAATTYEQYF. The CDR3, as DNA: TGTGCTAGAGATGCGGCGACCACCTACGAGCAGTACTTC. The rearrangement links TRBV2 to TRBJ2-7; no reliable D call. This CDR3 region has 13 residues. Germline V lookup: CDR1 SNHLY, CDR2 FYNNEI.

At least ten counts were recorded for this clonotype. V usage is TRBV5-1 and J usage is TRBJ1-2; 10 bases match TRBD1. Per the germline V gene, CDR1 is SGHRS and CDR2 is YFSETQ. V shed 2 bases, J shed 7 bases, and the junction held 2 bases outside the gene matches. The CDR3 spans 13 residues. This CDR3 is CASSLDRGLGYTF. DNA of the CDR3: TGCGCCAGCAGCTTAGACAGGGGGCTTGGCTACACCTTC.

Details on this clonotype: This may stem from a read error, because a much larger clone lies one nucleotide away. The chain joins TRBV19 to TRBJ1-5; 7 bases fit TRBD1. Germline V gene lookup returns CDR1 LNHDA and CDR2 SQIVND (reference sequence). This CDR3 spans 16 amino acids. The trim removed 6 bases at V and 1 base at J, leaving 9 bases unmatched. CDR3 DNA sequence: TGTGCCAGTAGCTACCGGGACAGTAGCAGCAATCAGCCCCAGCATTTT. The encoded protein is CASSYRDSSSNQPQHF.

The chain links TRBV10-3 to TRBJ2-7; no clear D. The CDR3 totals 11 residues. V was trimmed by 0 bases and J by 6 bases, leaving 3 bases between them. Looked up from germline, CDR1 is ENHRY and CDR2 is SYGVKD. This CDR3 reads CAISESREQYF. In DNA form, the CDR3 reads TGTGCCATCAGTGAGTCTCGCGAGCAGTACTTC.

Remarks on this clonotype: This could be a read error, since a much larger clone is one nucleotide away. The rearrangement links TRBV12-3 or TRBV12-4 to TRBJ2-7; 8 bases map to TRBD1. This CDR3 is 15 amino acids long. V lost 3 bases and J lost 2; bases outside the gene matches: 6. CDR3: CASSLVGTGAYEQYF. The CDR3 DNA reads as TGTGCCAGCAGTTTGGTGGGGACAGGAGCCTACGAGCAGTACTTC.

This clonotype was counted many times. This chain uses TRBV2 with TRBJ2-7; D might be TRBD1 (6 bases). Germline CDR1 reads SNHLY; CDR2 reads FYNNEI. The CDR3 is 12 amino acids. V lost 7 bases and J lost 2, with 9 bases in between. The CDR3 here is CASKGTTYEQYF. The CDR3 nucleotides are TGTGCCAGCAAAGGGACAACCTACGAGCAGTACTTC.

The V call is TRBV10-3, the J call TRBJ2-7; perhaps D is TRBD1 or TRBD2 (7 bases each). This CDR3 spans 16 amino acids. Trimming removed 2 bases from V and 2 bases from J, with 16 bases in between. Per the germline V gene, CDR1 is ENHRY and CDR2 is SYGVKD. The DNA of the CDR3 is TGTGCCATCAGTGAGAGCGGGACAGTCCCTACCTACGAGCAGTACTTC. This encodes CAISESGTVPTYEQYF.

The chain carries TRBV2 and TRBJ1-1, with a weak D call TRBD1 (5 bases). CDR1 and CDR2 from the germline V gene are SNHLY and FYNNEI. V lost 5 bases to trimming and J lost 6 bases, with 13 bases between them. CDR3 length: 13 residues. The CDR3 nucleotides are TGTGCCAGCAGTCTGGATTGGGGGGCTGAAGCTTTCTTT. This encodes CASSLDWGAEAFF.